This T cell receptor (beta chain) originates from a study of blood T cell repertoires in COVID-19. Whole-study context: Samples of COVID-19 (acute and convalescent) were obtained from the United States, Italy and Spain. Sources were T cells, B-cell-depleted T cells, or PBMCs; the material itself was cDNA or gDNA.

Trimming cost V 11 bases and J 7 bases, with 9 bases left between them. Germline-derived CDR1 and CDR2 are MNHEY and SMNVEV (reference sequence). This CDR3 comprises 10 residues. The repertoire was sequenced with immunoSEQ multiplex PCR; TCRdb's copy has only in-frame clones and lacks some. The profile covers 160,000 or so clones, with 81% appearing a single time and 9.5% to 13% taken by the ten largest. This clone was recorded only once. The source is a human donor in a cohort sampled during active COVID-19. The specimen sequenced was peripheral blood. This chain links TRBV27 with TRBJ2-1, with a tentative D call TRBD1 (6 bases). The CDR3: CACGQNEQFF. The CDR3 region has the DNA TGTGCCTGCGGACAGAATGAGCAGTTCTTC.